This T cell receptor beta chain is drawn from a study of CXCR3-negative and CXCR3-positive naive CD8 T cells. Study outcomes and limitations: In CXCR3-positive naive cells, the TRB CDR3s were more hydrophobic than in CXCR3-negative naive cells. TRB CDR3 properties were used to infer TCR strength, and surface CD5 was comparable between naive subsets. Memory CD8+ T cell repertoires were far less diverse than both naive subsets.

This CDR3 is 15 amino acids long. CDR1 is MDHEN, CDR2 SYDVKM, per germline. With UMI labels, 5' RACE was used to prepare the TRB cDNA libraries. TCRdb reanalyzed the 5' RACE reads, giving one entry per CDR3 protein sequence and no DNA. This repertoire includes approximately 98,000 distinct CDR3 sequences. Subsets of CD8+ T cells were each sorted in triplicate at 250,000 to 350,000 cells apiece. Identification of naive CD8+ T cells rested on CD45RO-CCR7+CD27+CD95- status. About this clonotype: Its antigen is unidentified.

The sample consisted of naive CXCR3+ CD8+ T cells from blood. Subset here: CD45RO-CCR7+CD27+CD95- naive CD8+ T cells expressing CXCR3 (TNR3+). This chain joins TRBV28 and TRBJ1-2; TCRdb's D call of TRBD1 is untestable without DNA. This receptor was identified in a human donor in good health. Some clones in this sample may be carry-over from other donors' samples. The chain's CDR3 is CASSTGTGVFYGYTF.